This T cell receptor beta chain was captured by sequencing in a study of cytomegalovirus exposure and HLA in healthy donors. General study points: The study designated fewer than 200 TCR beta chains cytomegalovirus-associated.

This clone appeared a few times. The antigen is undetermined. The PCR ran on 60 Vbeta and 13 Jbeta primers. Some clones are missing from TCRdb's copy, which holds only in-frame ones; the method was immunoSEQ multiplex PCR. The profile shows roughly 140,000 clones, around 60% of them singletons. The CDR3 totals 14 residues. The germline V gene has CDR1 WSHSY and CDR2 SAAADI. Healthy bone marrow donors formed the donor group. Specimen: PBMCs. V and J are TRBV10-2 and TRBJ2-5; a possible D gene is TRBD1 (5 bases). The J call is in doubt because the DNA end fits TRBJ2-7 better. This sequence was found in a woman aged 55-70 years in good health and CMV-seropositive. The CDR3, as DNA: TGCGCCAGCAGTGAGCGGGCAGGGTTTTACGAGCAGTACTTC. Encoded protein: CASSERAGFYEQYF.